These T cell receptor beta chains were read from a single sample in a study of blood T cells in healthy people across ages. TCRdb reanalysed the 5' RACE reads using MiXCR and keeps one entry per CDR3 protein. The data hold 650,000 to 1,000,000 distinct CDR3 sequences, with roughly 35% observed a single time. The sample consisted of blood. Source of these receptors: a man between 18 and 35 years old in good health. CDR3s include the opening cysteine and the closing phenylalanine or tryptophan. Fields, in order: clone size, J gene, D gene, V gene, CDR3 DNA, CDR3 protein. The D gene is left open where the match is weak. Rows may omit the clone size; those that give it use once, few, many or a size class.

clone_size: -
j_call: TRBJ2-3
d_call: -
v_call: TRBV5-1
cdr3_nt: TGCGCCAGCAGCTTGGAGAGGTCCTCCACAGATACGCAGTATTTT
cdr3_aa: CASSLERSSTDTQYF

clone_size: -
j_call: TRBJ2-3
d_call: TRBD2
v_call: TRBV12-3/TRBV12-4
cdr3_nt: TGTGCCAGCAGCGGGGGACTAGGAGGCACAGATACGCAGTATTTT
cdr3_aa: CASSGGLGGTDTQYF

clone_size: -
j_call: TRBJ2-2
d_call: -
v_call: TRBV10-3
cdr3_nt: TGTGCCATCAGTGAGTCGACCCGCAGTGCGAACACCGGGGAGCTGTTTTTT
cdr3_aa: CAISESTRSANTGELFF

clone_size: -
j_call: TRBJ2-5
d_call: -
v_call: TRBV4-1
cdr3_nt: TGCGCCAGCAGCCAAGGGCTTGCGGGAAAAGAGACCCAGTACTTC
cdr3_aa: CASSQGLAGKETQYF

clone_size: -
j_call: TRBJ2-4
d_call: -
v_call: TRBV2
cdr3_nt: TGTGCCAGCAGTGGTATGCTAGCCAAAAACATTCAGTACTTC
cdr3_aa: CASSGMLAKNIQYF

clone_size: few
j_call: TRBJ1-1
d_call: TRBD1
v_call: TRBV14
cdr3_nt: TGTGCCAGCAGCCCCCGCAGGGGGGTGGCCACTGAAGCTTTCTTT
cdr3_aa: CASSPRRGVATEAFF

clone_size: -
j_call: TRBJ1-1
d_call: -
v_call: TRBV29-1
cdr3_nt: TGCGGCGTTGAAAGACAGTTTAACGCTGAAGCTTTCTTT
cdr3_aa: CGVERQFNAEAFF

clone_size: -
j_call: TRBJ1-1
d_call: -
v_call: TRBV20-1
cdr3_nt: TGCAGTGCTAGAGATCTGTCTCAAAGGGGAGCTTTCTTT
cdr3_aa: CSARDLSQRGAFF

clone_size: few
j_call: TRBJ2-3
d_call: -
v_call: TRBV5-1
cdr3_nt: TGCGCCAGCAAAACCTACCCCAGGGGAGTGCCAGATACGCAGTATTTT
cdr3_aa: CASKTYPRGVPDTQYF

clone_size: few
j_call: TRBJ1-4
d_call: -
v_call: TRBV5-1
cdr3_nt: TGCGCCAGCAGGGTATCAGGGTATAATGAAAAACTGTTTTTT
cdr3_aa: CASRVSGYNEKLFF

clone_size: -
j_call: TRBJ2-2
d_call: -
v_call: TRBV20-1
cdr3_nt: TGCAGTGCTAGAGTCAGGAACACCGGGGAGCTGTTTTTT
cdr3_aa: CSARVRNTGELFF

clone_size: -
j_call: TRBJ1-6
d_call: -
v_call: TRBV6-5
cdr3_nt: TGTGCCAGCAGTTACTCGCTCGGGAGCTCCTATAATTCACCCCTCCACTTT
cdr3_aa: CASSYSLGSSYNSPLHF

clone_size: -
j_call: TRBJ2-3
d_call: -
v_call: TRBV20-1
cdr3_nt: TGCAGTGCTATTCCCCCTTATCACACAGATACGCAGTATTTT
cdr3_aa: CSAIPPYHTDTQYF

clone_size: -
j_call: TRBJ2-1
d_call: -
v_call: TRBV4-3
cdr3_nt: TGCGCCAGCAGCCAAGAGGCCAGAGCGGAGACCCAGTTCTTC
cdr3_aa: CASSQEARAETQFF

clone_size: once
j_call: TRBJ2-1
d_call: TRBD1
v_call: TRBV6-2/TRBV6-3
cdr3_nt: TGTGCCAGCAGTTACTCGGCAGGGGGCGGAATCAATGAGCAGTTCTTC
cdr3_aa: CASSYSAGGGINEQFF

clone_size: -
j_call: TRBJ1-5
d_call: -
v_call: TRBV6-5
cdr3_nt: TGTGCCAGCAGTTACTCGGACCCGGGGCAGCCCCAGCATTTT
cdr3_aa: CASSYSDPGQPQHF

clone_size: -
j_call: TRBJ2-3
d_call: -
v_call: TRBV6-5
cdr3_nt: TGTGCCAGCAGTTACTCGTACGAGGAGAGCACAGATACGCAGTATTTT
cdr3_aa: CASSYSYEESTDTQYF

clone_size: many
j_call: TRBJ1-4
d_call: -
v_call: TRBV4-1
cdr3_nt: TGCGCCAGCGGGGTGGACCCCGAAAAACTGTTTTTT
cdr3_aa: CASGVDPEKLFF

clone_size: few
j_call: TRBJ2-3
d_call: -
v_call: TRBV9
cdr3_nt: TGTGCCAGCAGCGTAGGGACCATACCCAGCACAGATACGCAGTATTTT
cdr3_aa: CASSVGTIPSTDTQYF

clone_size: many
j_call: TRBJ2-1
d_call: TRBD2
v_call: TRBV12-3/TRBV12-4
cdr3_nt: TGTGCCAGCAGCCCCCGACTAGCGGGGGCCAACTACAATGAGCAGTTCTTC
cdr3_aa: CASSPRLAGANYNEQFF

clone_size: many
j_call: TRBJ2-3
d_call: -
v_call: TRBV5-1
cdr3_nt: TGCGCCAGCAGCTTGCTGGATCCTCCGCAGTATTTT
cdr3_aa: CASSLLDPPQYF

clone_size: few
j_call: TRBJ2-4
d_call: -
v_call: TRBV4-2
cdr3_nt: TGTGCCAGCAGCCAAGCTGTTCCCGCTGTGGCAGGAGGTTGGAACATTCAGTACTTC
cdr3_aa: CASSQAVPAVAGGWNIQYF

clone_size: -
j_call: TRBJ2-7
d_call: -
v_call: TRBV12-3/TRBV12-4
cdr3_nt: TGTGCCAGCAGCCAGTGGGACTCCTACGAGCAGTACTTC
cdr3_aa: CASSQWDSYEQYF

clone_size: -
j_call: TRBJ2-3
d_call: -
v_call: TRBV7-9
cdr3_nt: TGTGCCAGCAGCTTCGGGGACGGCGCAGGGGATACGCAGTATTTT
cdr3_aa: CASSFGDGAGDTQYF

clone_size: -
j_call: TRBJ2-1
d_call: TRBD2
v_call: TRBV20-1
cdr3_nt: TGCAGTGCTAGTCCACTCCCCACTAGCGGGAGTTACAATGAGCAGTTCTTC
cdr3_aa: CSASPLPTSGSYNEQFF

clone_size: -
j_call: TRBJ2-5
d_call: -
v_call: TRBV20-1
cdr3_nt: TGCAGTGCTAGAGGAGGGGGTCCTGAGCAGTACTTC
cdr3_aa: CSARGGGPEQYF

clone_size: -
j_call: TRBJ1-1
d_call: TRBD1
v_call: TRBV28
cdr3_nt: TGTGCCAGCAGCCCGACCGGGACAGGGCTCCCTGAAGCTTTCTTT
cdr3_aa: CASSPTGTGLPEAFF

clone_size: many
j_call: TRBJ1-2
d_call: TRBD1
v_call: TRBV12-3/TRBV12-4
cdr3_nt: TGTGCCAGCAGTCCGACAGGGGGAACTAACACCTTC
cdr3_aa: CASSPTGGTNTF

clone_size: -
j_call: TRBJ2-1
d_call: TRBD2
v_call: TRBV7-3
cdr3_nt: TGTGCCAGCAGCTTAGCTAGCGGGGGGGCGGATGAGCAGTTCTTC
cdr3_aa: CASSLASGGADEQFF

clone_size: many
j_call: TRBJ2-3
d_call: -
v_call: TRBV12-3/TRBV12-4
cdr3_nt: TGTGCCAGCAGCAAACCCCAGGGCTCCGACCCCACAGATACGCAGTATTTT
cdr3_aa: CASSKPQGSDPTDTQYF

clone_size: -
j_call: TRBJ2-1
d_call: -
v_call: TRBV6-2/TRBV6-3
cdr3_nt: TGTGCCAGCAGTATGACCGACAATGAGCAGTTCTTC
cdr3_aa: CASSMTDNEQFF

clone_size: -
j_call: TRBJ1-2
d_call: -
v_call: TRBV20-1
cdr3_nt: TGCAGTGCCCGGGCGCGGGGGGGAGGGGAGAACTATGGCTACACCTTC
cdr3_aa: CSARARGGGENYGYTF

clone_size: -
j_call: TRBJ2-7
d_call: -
v_call: TRBV20-1
cdr3_nt: TGCAGTGCCCTTGGGACGCGGAGCTCCTACAATGAGCAGTACTTC
cdr3_aa: CSALGTRSSYNEQYF

clone_size: few
j_call: TRBJ1-2
d_call: -
v_call: TRBV5-6
cdr3_nt: -
cdr3_aa: CASSTSSYGYTF

clone_size: few
j_call: TRBJ1-5
d_call: -
v_call: TRBV7-2
cdr3_nt: TGTGCCAGCAGCCCGCGGCGGCAGCCCCAGCATTTT
cdr3_aa: CASSPRRQPQHF

clone_size: -
j_call: TRBJ2-5
d_call: TRBD2
v_call: TRBV5-5
cdr3_nt: TGTGCCAGCAGCGGGTTTAGCGGGGTCAGGGAGACCCAGTACTTC
cdr3_aa: CASSGFSGVRETQYF

clone_size: -
j_call: TRBJ2-1
d_call: -
v_call: TRBV5-6
cdr3_nt: TGTGCCAGCAGCCAAGGAGGGAGAGCTTACAATGAGCAGTTCTTC
cdr3_aa: CASSQGGRAYNEQFF

clone_size: -
j_call: TRBJ1-4
d_call: -
v_call: TRBV7-9
cdr3_nt: TGTGCCAGCAGCATAGGACAGTATGAAAAACTGTTTTTT
cdr3_aa: CASSIGQYEKLFF

clone_size: -
j_call: TRBJ2-2
d_call: TRBD2
v_call: TRBV7-2
cdr3_nt: TGTGCCAGCAGCTTAGTGGCTAGCGGGGTAACCGGGGAGCTGTTTTTT
cdr3_aa: CASSLVASGVTGELFF

clone_size: -
j_call: TRBJ1-1
d_call: -
v_call: TRBV7-9
cdr3_nt: TGTGCCAGCAGCTTAGCTGGGTATGAGCTGAACACTGAAGCTTTCTTT
cdr3_aa: CASSLAGYELNTEAFF

clone_size: few
j_call: TRBJ2-7
d_call: -
v_call: TRBV20-1
cdr3_nt: TGCAGTGCTTACTCGAACTACGAGCAGTACTTC
cdr3_aa: CSAYSNYEQYF

clone_size: -
j_call: TRBJ1-5
d_call: TRBD1
v_call: TRBV5-6
cdr3_nt: TGTGCCAGCAGCCTCCGACAGGGGGTGATTAATCAGCCCCAGCATTTT
cdr3_aa: CASSLRQGVINQPQHF

clone_size: -
j_call: TRBJ2-7
d_call: -
v_call: TRBV27
cdr3_nt: TGTGCCAGCAGCCCCCTGAGGAGTTACTACGAGCAGTACTTC
cdr3_aa: CASSPLRSYYEQYF

clone_size: few
j_call: TRBJ2-1
d_call: -
v_call: TRBV12-3/TRBV12-4
cdr3_nt: TGTGCCAGCAGTTTAGATCTGGTTAGTGAGCAGTTCTTC
cdr3_aa: CASSLDLVSEQFF

clone_size: few
j_call: TRBJ2-3
d_call: TRBD2
v_call: TRBV6-6
cdr3_nt: TGTGCCAGCAAAGACGGCGGGGGGCGCAGCACAGATACGCAGTATTTT
cdr3_aa: CASKDGGGRSTDTQYF

clone_size: -
j_call: TRBJ1-2
d_call: TRBD1
v_call: TRBV2
cdr3_nt: TGTGCCAGCAACAGGGGGGACTTTTCCAACTATGGCTACACCTTT
cdr3_aa: CASNRGDFSNYGYTF

clone_size: -
j_call: TRBJ1-2
d_call: -
v_call: TRBV14
cdr3_nt: TGTGCCAGCAGCCGCGGAATTTATGGCTACACCTTC
cdr3_aa: CASSRGIYGYTF

clone_size: many
j_call: TRBJ1-5
d_call: -
v_call: TRBV10-3
cdr3_nt: TGTGCCATCAGTGAGTCTATGGAACAGCCCCAGCATTTT
cdr3_aa: CAISESMEQPQHF

clone_size: -
j_call: TRBJ2-7
d_call: TRBD1
v_call: TRBV27
cdr3_nt: TGTGCCAGCAGCTCCCCGGGACAGGGGGTCTACGAGCAGTACTTC
cdr3_aa: CASSSPGQGVYEQYF

clone_size: few
j_call: TRBJ2-7
d_call: TRBD1
v_call: TRBV6-5
cdr3_nt: TGTGCCAGCAGTTCGTCCCGACAGGGGCGCTACGAGCAGTACTTC
cdr3_aa: CASSSSRQGRYEQYF

clone_size: -
j_call: TRBJ1-5
d_call: -
v_call: TRBV7-9
cdr3_nt: TGTGCCAGCAGCTTAGGGAACAGCGATCAGCCCCAGCATTTT
cdr3_aa: CASSLGNSDQPQHF

clone_size: many
j_call: TRBJ1-2
d_call: TRBD1
v_call: TRBV10-3
cdr3_nt: TGTGCCATCAGTGATTACAGGGGGCCGGTGGATGGCTACACCTTC
cdr3_aa: CAISDYRGPVDGYTF

clone_size: many
j_call: TRBJ2-6
d_call: -
v_call: TRBV20-1
cdr3_nt: TGCAGTGCTAGAGCCCCCTCTGGGGCCAACGTCCTGACTTTC
cdr3_aa: CSARAPSGANVLTF

clone_size: few
j_call: TRBJ1-2
d_call: -
v_call: TRBV6-8
cdr3_nt: TGTGCCAGCAGTTTTCCGGATCGGGAAACCGATATCTATGGCTACACCTTC
cdr3_aa: CASSFPDRETDIYGYTF

clone_size: -
j_call: TRBJ1-2
d_call: -
v_call: TRBV9
cdr3_nt: TGTGCCAGCAGCCCCGCGGGATTAGATGGCTACACCTTC
cdr3_aa: CASSPAGLDGYTF

clone_size: few
j_call: TRBJ2-7
d_call: -
v_call: TRBV4-3
cdr3_nt: TGCGCCAGCAGCCAAGATCGGGGCTTTTACGAGCAGTACTTC
cdr3_aa: CASSQDRGFYEQYF

clone_size: -
j_call: TRBJ2-1
d_call: -
v_call: TRBV20-1
cdr3_nt: TGCAGTGCCGGGGGTACTTCCTACAATGAGCAGTTCTTC
cdr3_aa: CSAGGTSYNEQFF

clone_size: few
j_call: TRBJ2-7
d_call: -
v_call: TRBV20-1
cdr3_nt: TGCAGTGCTAGCGCGGAGAGCTCCTACGAGCAGTACTTC
cdr3_aa: CSASAESSYEQYF